Sequencing of this T cell receptor beta chain was carried out in a study of blood T cell repertoires in COVID-19 (dated by TCRdb to about 2020). For the wider study: The collaborator samples originated in the United States, Italy and Spain and spanned the acute and convalescent phases of COVID-19. The prospective study material was composed of cDNA or gDNA derived from T cells, B-cell-depleted T cells, or PBMCs. The dataset comprised deeply sampled blood TCRbeta repertoires from subjects exposed to, actively infected with, or recovered from COVID-19. The repertoires were made available in a free public database intended to serve as a resource for research on the immune response to SARS-CoV-2. The samples were drawn from the first 160 participants of the ongoing ImmuneRACE study and from 1,254 subjects provided by 6 global collaborators. The sample metadata nearly always contained a de-identified subject ID, COVID-19 status, age in years and sex. Where available, HLA class I and class II types were obtained from metadata supplied by the sample provider rather than from assay-based typing.

What the research found in general, with its limitations: The quantity of clinical and demographic metadata differed by source and by participant and was supplied without curation.

At the junction V is shortened by 6 bases and J by 4 bases; bases outside the gene matches: 5. CDR1 is given as MNHEY and CDR2 as SMNVEV, both from the germline V gene (reference sequence). Counted from cysteine to phenylalanine, this CDR3 has 13 amino acids. CDR3 DNA is the only sequence kept; it has 39 bases, read in frame from the first base. The collaborating institutions used their own protocols to collect whole blood in K2EDTA tubes. For TCRbeta analysis, collaborator samples were shipped as frozen whole blood, as isolated PBMCs, or as DNA extracted from either sample type. Regarding this clone: Its antigen remains undetermined. No qualities accompany the bases; no much larger clone lies one base away.

TCRbeta CDR3 regions were amplified from genomic DNA by means of the immunoSEQ Assay, a bias-controlled multiplex PCR. The authors processed their data as follows. Nucleated cell counts per sample were estimated from amplification of reference gene primers within the assay. To quantify the absolute abundance of each unique TCRbeta CDR3 rearrangement, sequence reads were collapsed and filtered. For each sample, productive Simpson clonality was calculated as the square root of Simpson's diversity index over productive rearrangements. Sourced from immuneACCESS, this table was stored by TCRdb with only in-frame sequences that have V and J called. A share of the clones is absent; for the studies checked, an unresolved V gene accounts for under half, and the remainder has no known explanation. That table supplies the V and J calls and clone size; D and trimming were determined from the DNA. Here the sample has about 120,000 clones; approximately 90% occur a single time. Approximately 19% of the sample comes from the top ten.

Recombination joined TRBV27 with TRBJ2-5, with 7 bases in between that match TRBD1. Sequenced: peripheral blood. This clonotype originated in a human donor with acute or convalescent COVID-19. The donor label of this sample is uncertain. The CDR3 in this case is CASSLQGLETQYF. The DNA is as follows: TGTGCCAGCAGCTTACAGGGGTTAGAGACCCAGTACTTC.